In its sample, the clone carrying this T cell receptor beta chain was seen a few times. Its antigen is unknown. The data stem from a study of breast tumors, draining lymph nodes, adjacent tissues. TCRdb reprocessed the multiplex PCR reads with MiXCR, giving one entry per CDR3 protein. The sample lists approximately 63,000 distinct CDR3 sequences, roughly 57% occurring once. The germline gives CDR1 DFQATT, CDR2 SNEGSKA (reference sequence). This CDR3 is built from 12 residues. V lost 3 bases, J lost 3 bases, and 8 bases lay in between. Findings and caveats of the study: Most tumor T cells seemingly derive from lymph node, then expand in tumor.

The chain is built from TRBV20-1 and TRBJ1-2; D not resolved. The clonotype was recovered from a female donor with breast cancer. Some clones in this sample may be carry-over from other donors' samples. Sequencing was carried out using breast tumor tissue. This CDR3 is CSASPADYGYTF. CDR3 bases: TGCAGTGCTAGTCCGGCGGACTATGGCTACACCTTC.